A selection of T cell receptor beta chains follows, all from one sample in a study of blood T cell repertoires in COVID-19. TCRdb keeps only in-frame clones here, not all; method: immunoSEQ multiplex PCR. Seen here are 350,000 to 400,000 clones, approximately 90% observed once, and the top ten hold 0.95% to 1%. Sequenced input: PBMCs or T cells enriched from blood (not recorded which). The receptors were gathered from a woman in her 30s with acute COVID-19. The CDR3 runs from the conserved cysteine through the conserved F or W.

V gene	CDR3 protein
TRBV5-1	CASSLVGTGRAEAFF
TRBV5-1	CASRAGEGSTNEKLFF
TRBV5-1	CASSLAGVATEAFF
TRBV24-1	CATSDLRLAGGYTQYF
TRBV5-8	CASSLVPSGVRDTQYF
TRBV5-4	CASSFDPGGNNGYTF
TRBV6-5	CASRGQVGTEAFF
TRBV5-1	CASSPLGAPNTGELFF
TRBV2	CASQIDRGNYNEQFF
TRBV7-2	CASSLLSSGQNSPLHF
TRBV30	CAWSPQVTNYGYTF